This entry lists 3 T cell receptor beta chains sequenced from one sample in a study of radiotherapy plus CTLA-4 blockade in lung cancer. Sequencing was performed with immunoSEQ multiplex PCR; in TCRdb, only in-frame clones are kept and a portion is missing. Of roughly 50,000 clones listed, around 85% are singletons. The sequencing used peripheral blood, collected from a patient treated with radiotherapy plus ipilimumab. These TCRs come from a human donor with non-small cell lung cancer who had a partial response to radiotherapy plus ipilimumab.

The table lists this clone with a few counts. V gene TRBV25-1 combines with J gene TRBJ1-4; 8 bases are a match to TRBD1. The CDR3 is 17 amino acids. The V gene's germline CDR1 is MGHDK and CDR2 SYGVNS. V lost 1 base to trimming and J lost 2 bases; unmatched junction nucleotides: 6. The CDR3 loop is CASSEWDWTGTNEKLFF. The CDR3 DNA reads TGTGCCAGCAGTGAATGGGACTGGACAGGGACTAATGAAAAACTGTTTTTT.

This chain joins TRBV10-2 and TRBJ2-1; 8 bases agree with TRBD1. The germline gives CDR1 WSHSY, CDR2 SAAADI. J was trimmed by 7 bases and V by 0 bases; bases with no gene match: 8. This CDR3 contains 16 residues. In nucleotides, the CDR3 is TGCGCCAGCAGTGAGTCATCTGGACAGGGTAGTAATGAGCAGTTCTTC. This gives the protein CASSESSGQGSNEQFF.

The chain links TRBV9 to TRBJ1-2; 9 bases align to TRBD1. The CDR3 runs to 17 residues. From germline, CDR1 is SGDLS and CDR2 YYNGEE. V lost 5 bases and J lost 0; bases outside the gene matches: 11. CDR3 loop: CASSDPDRGVPNYGYTF. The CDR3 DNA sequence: TGTGCCAGCAGTGATCCGGACAGGGGAGTCCCTAACTATGGCTACACCTTC. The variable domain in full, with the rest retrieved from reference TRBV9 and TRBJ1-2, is DSGVTQTPKHLITATGQRVTLRCSPRSGDLSVYWYQQSLDQGLQFLIQYYNGEERAKGNILERFSAQQFPDLHSELNLSSLELGDSALYFCASSDPDRGVPNYGYTFGSGTRLTVV.